What follows describes a single T cell receptor (beta chain). Per the authors' pipeline: Amplification with reference gene primers provided the estimates of nucleated cell counts. Assay used: immunoSEQ multiplex PCR; TCRdb lists only in-frame clones, some missing. That table furnishes V, J and clone size, whereas the DNA furnished D and trimming. This sample has over 100,000 clones, with around 80% found just once. Trimming removed 1 base from V and 0 bases from J, with 14 bases in between. Germline V gives CDR1 SGHRS, CDR2 YFSETQ. This CDR3 has 16 amino acids. The source of the sample is a study of blood T cell repertoires in COVID-19. Overall study: Sites in the United States, Italy and Spain provided acute and convalescent COVID-19 samples. From T cells, B-cell-depleted T cells, or PBMCs came the material, which was cDNA or gDNA.

The origin of this receptor is a woman in her seventies with acute or convalescent COVID-19. The chain couples TRBV5-1 to TRBJ2-7; D gene ambiguous. Source material: peripheral blood. CDR3 sequence (DNA): TGCGCCAGCAGCTTGATCACGGGTCTAAGCTCCTACGAGCAGTACTTC. Its translation: CASSLITGLSSYEQYF.